This TCR beta chain comes out of a study of vaccination and CD4 T cells after COVID-19. Study-wide background: Convalescent patients gave post-COVID blood a median about 110 days post-diagnosis, range 35 to 161.

Whole-study results and caveats: Spike mono-reactivity marked 304 of 307 vaccine-specific clones in convalescent patients.

Sequencing of the DNA from cultured CD4+ T cells was carried out with the Oncomine TCR Beta short-read assay. Using its own MiXCR run on the PCR reads, TCRdb lists one record per CDR3 protein. The sample has 14,000 or so distinct CDR3 sequences, roughly 29% seen once. Treatment given: roughly ten-day PBMC culture with coronavirus spike peptide pools or control peptides (ViraFEST assay). V trimming: 4 bases; J trimming: 7 bases; junction bases outside the gene matches: 9. Germline V gene sequence: CDR1 MGHRA, CDR2 YSYEKL. The CDR3 extends over 15 amino acids. Details on this clonotype: Its matching antigen is unknown.

Sequenced input: cultured CD4+ T cells from blood. The chain carries TRBV4-1 and TRBJ2-1; TRBD2 aligns across 8 bases. The TCR sequence derives from a human donor with COVID-19. The CDR3, as DNA: TGCGCCAGCAGCCGGGGTGAGGGGACTAGGAATGAGCAGTTCTTC. Encoded protein: CASSRGEGTRNEQFF.